These T cell receptor beta chains were read from a single sample in a study of esophageal squamous cell carcinoma under preoperative chemotherapy. One entry per CDR3 protein results from TCRdb running MiXCR on the PCR reads. Among about 32,000 distinct CDR3 sequences, around 49% were seen once, and the ten largest hold 20% to 25%. Collection of the sample occurred from a patient given preoperative chemotherapy. The receptors stem from a human donor with esophageal squamous cell carcinoma. The donor label of this sample is uncertain. CDR3s include the opening cysteine and the closing phenylalanine or tryptophan. Fields, in order: clone size, D gene, V gene, J gene, CDR3 DNA, CDR3 protein. A D gene is named only where the DNA matches it firmly. Not all rows give a size; the values are once, few, many and, for expanded clones, a class.

size: many
D: TRBD2
V: TRBV7-6
J: TRBJ2-1
DNA: TGTGCCAGCAGCTTATCGCGGGAGGGAGAGCAGTTCTTC
CDR3: CASSLSREGEQFF

size: many
D: TRBD2
V: TRBV11-3
J: TRBJ2-3
DNA: TGTGCCAGCAGCTTAATGGGGGGGGAAGGGACAGATACGCAGTATTTT
CDR3: CASSLMGGEGTDTQYF

size: NA
D: NA
V: TRBV7-7
J: TRBJ2-1
DNA: TGTGCTAGCAGCCCGTCTCGCTCCTACGATGCGCAGTTCTTT
CDR3: CASSPSRSYDAQFF

size: NA
D: NA
V: TRBV6-1
J: TRBJ2-3
DNA: TGTGGCAGCACGGAGGGGACCGACAAAGATACGCAGTATTTC
CDR3: CGSTEGTDKDTQYF

size: many
D: NA
V: TRBV7-2
J: TRBJ2-1
DNA: TGTGCCAGCAGCTTAAGGTGGGAAGACAATGAGCAGTTCTTC
CDR3: CASSLRWEDNEQFF

size: many
D: NA
V: TRBV7-2
J: TRBJ2-1
DNA: TGTGCCAGCAGCCGTAGCGCCACTGAGCAGTTCTTC
CDR3: CASSRSATEQFF

size: few
D: TRBD2
V: TRBV12-3/TRBV12-4
J: TRBJ2-1
DNA: TGTGCCAGCAGGCGGACTAGCGGGAGCTCCTACAATGAGCAGTTCTTC
CDR3: CASRRTSGSSYNEQFF

size: few
D: TRBD2
V: TRBV5-4
J: TRBJ2-7
DNA: TGTGCCAGCAGTTTACTAGCGGCGGATGAGCAGTACTTC
CDR3: CASSLLAADEQYF

size: few
D: NA
V: TRBV7-6
J: TRBJ2-3
DNA: TGTGCCAGCAGCTTAGCCATCCAGGATACGCAGTATTTT
CDR3: CASSLAIQDTQYF

size: many
D: TRBD2
V: TRBV6-4
J: TRBJ2-1
DNA: TGTGCCAGCAGTGACTCGGGCGGGGGGGCGGATGAGCAGTTCTTC
CDR3: CASSDSGGGADEQFF

size: NA
D: NA
V: TRBV12-3/TRBV12-4
J: TRBJ2-7
DNA: TGTGCCGGGGGTCACGGGGGGCTTGGCCCAGAGACGCAGTACTTC
CDR3: CAGGHGGLGPETQYF

size: NA
D: NA
V: TRBV7-2
J: TRBJ2-3
DNA: TGTGCCAGCAGCTTAGAGGGGCTCGGGGGCCGGCACCAGGAGACGCAGTATTTC
CDR3: CASSLEGLGGRHQETQYF

size: many
D: TRBD1
V: TRBV6-1
J: TRBJ2-3
DNA: TGTGCCAGCAACAGAGGGACAGGGACAGATACGCAGTATTTT
CDR3: CASNRGTGTDTQYF

size: few
D: TRBD1
V: TRBV7-2
J: TRBJ2-5
DNA: TGTGCCAGCAGCTCACAGGGGTGGCAGACCCAGTACTTC
CDR3: CASSSQGWQTQYF

size: NA
D: NA
V: TRBV11-3
J: TRBJ2-1
DNA: TGTGCCAGCAGCCCCCCGGGACTCCCGGGGGAGCAGTTCTTC
CDR3: CASSPPGLPGEQFF

size: NA
D: NA
V: TRBV7-8
J: TRBJ2-2
DNA: TGTGTTAGCAGCCGCCTCCAGGCGGCAAGCACAGATGAGCTGTATTTT
CDR3: CVSSRLQAASTDELYF

size: few
D: TRBD2
V: TRBV7-9
J: TRBJ2-5
DNA: TGTGCCAGCAGCTTGTCTAGCGGCGGGGAGACCCAGTACTTC
CDR3: CASSLSSGGETQYF

size: NA
D: TRBD2
V: TRBV7-6
J: TRBJ2-3
DNA: TGTGCCAGCAGCCCGGGGACTAGCGGAGATACGCAGTATTTT
CDR3: CASSPGTSGDTQYF

size: NA
D: NA
V: TRBV10-3
J: TRBJ2-4
DNA: TGTGGCCGCGGCCCGGGGCGGGGAGGCAAAAACACTCAGTACTTC
CDR3: CGRGPGRGGKNTQYF

size: many
D: NA
V: TRBV7-9
J: TRBJ2-7
DNA: TGTGCCAGCAGCTTAGCAGAAGTTACCTACGAGCAGTACTTC
CDR3: CASSLAEVTYEQYF

size: NA
D: NA
V: TRBV11-1
J: TRBJ1-1
DNA: TGTGCCAGCAGCCCCGTCGGGTCTACCACTGAAGCTTTCTTT
CDR3: CASSPVGSTTEAFF

size: NA
D: NA
V: TRBV6-1
J: TRBJ2-3
DNA: TGTGCCAGCAGTGGGGTGAGAGCGACAGATACTCAGTATTTT
CDR3: CASSGVRATDTQYF

size: NA
D: NA
V: TRBV12-3/TRBV12-4
J: TRBJ2-2
DNA: TGTGCCAGCAGTGCCCGAGACACCGGGGAGCTGTTTTTT
CDR3: CASSARDTGELFF